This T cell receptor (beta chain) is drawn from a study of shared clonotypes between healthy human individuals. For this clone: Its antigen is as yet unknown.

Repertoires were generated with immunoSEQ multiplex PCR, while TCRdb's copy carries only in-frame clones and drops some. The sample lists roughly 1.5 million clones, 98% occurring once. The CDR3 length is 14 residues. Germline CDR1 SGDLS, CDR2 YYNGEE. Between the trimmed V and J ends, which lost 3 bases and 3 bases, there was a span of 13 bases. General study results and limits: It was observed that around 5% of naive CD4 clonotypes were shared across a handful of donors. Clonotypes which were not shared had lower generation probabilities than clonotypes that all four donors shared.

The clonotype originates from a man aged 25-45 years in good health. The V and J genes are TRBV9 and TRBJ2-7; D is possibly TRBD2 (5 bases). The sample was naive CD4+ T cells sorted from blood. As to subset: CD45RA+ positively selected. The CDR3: CASSEADGNYEQYF. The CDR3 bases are TGTGCCAGCAGCGAAGCGGACGGAAACTACGAGCAGTACTTC.